This TCR beta chain was found in a study of T cell responses to AZD1222 COVID-19 vaccine. Study context: Both about-4-week and about-12-week second-dose recipients were combined. Study-level findings and limits: Two AZD1222 administrations were followed by greater Spike-specific TCR breadth and depth. Dominant CD4 TCR responses targeted spike regions 160-218 and 743-854.

V trimming: 4 bases; J trimming: 6 bases; junction bases outside the gene matches: 4. The CDR3 is 13 amino acids. Germline CDR1 is LNHDA and CDR2 is SQIVND (reference sequence). Only in-frame clones appear in the TCRdb table, and some are missing; sequencing was by immunoSEQ multiplex PCR. The table includes approximately 110,000 clones, about 88% detected once. This clone was seen only once. The antigen remains undetermined. The V gene is TRBV19, the J gene TRBJ2-3; 7 bases are shared with TRBD1. This sequence was found in an adult in good health. The source was peripheral blood, collected on day 0 of AZD1222 vaccination. The CDR3: CASSTTGLDTQYF. Here the CDR3 DNA reads TGTGCCAGTAGTACGACAGGGTTGGATACGCAGTATTTT.